This TCR beta chain was profiled in a study of T cells after yellow fever vaccination. The study's findings and limits: It was the secondary response that reached its peak faster, day 5 versus 15, but it was weaker.

TCRdb fed the 5' RACE reads into MiXCR, producing one record per CDR3 protein. The table shows approximately 170,000 distinct CDR3 sequences, with 11% occurring only once. Germline V gene sequence: CDR1 MGHRA, CDR2 YSYEKL. The CDR3 runs 12 residues. Trimming shortened V by 5 bases and J by 5 bases, and 9 bases separated the two germline ends. Details on this clonotype: As yet, its antigen is unknown.

The chain joins TRBV4-1 to TRBJ2-5; D uncertain. The sequence came from a young man who received the YFV17D yellow fever vaccine. The sample in question was CD8+ T cells sorted from PBMCs, obtained 15 days after the yellow fever booster vaccination. For the CDR3, the DNA is TGCGCCAGCAGCTCGGACGGGGAGACCCAGTACTTC. It encodes CASSSDGETQYF.